The 20 T cell receptor beta chains below come from one sample, sequenced in a study of T cell clonotyping in hematopoietic cell transplantation. Some clones are missing from TCRdb's copy, which holds only in-frame ones; the method was immunoSEQ multiplex PCR. The sample lists about 36,000 clones, 88% seen once, with under 2% in the top ten. Material for sequencing was peripheral blood mononuclear cells. The source of these receptors is a woman aged 40 to 55 in good health. Some clones in this sample may be carry-over from other donors' samples.

The V and J genes are TRBV19 and TRBJ1-5; TRBD1 might be the D (5 bases). V was pared by 3 bases and J by 6 bases, with 18 bases between. The CDR3 has 16 residues. The germline gives CDR1 LNHDA, CDR2 SQIVND (reference sequence). In nucleotides, the CDR3 is TGTGCCAGTAGTATGATTGGAGGACAACCTTTTCAGCCCCAGCATTTT. Protein: CASSMIGGQPFQPQHF.

This chain connects TRBV19 to TRBJ1-5; no clear D. The CDR3 runs 13 residues. The V end lost 6 bases, the J end lost 4 bases, and 10 bases lay between the germline ends. CDR1 and CDR2 from the germline V gene are LNHDA and SQIVND (reference sequence). The CDR3 region is CASSLQVNQPQHF. Here the CDR3 DNA reads TGTGCCAGTAGCCTTCAGGTAAATCAGCCCCAGCATTTT.

This chain links TRBV5-4 with TRBJ2-1; D may match TRBD1 or TRBD2 (6 bases each). Trimming pared 4 bases from V and 3 bases from J, leaving 17 bases between. The length of the CDR3 is 16 residues. The V gene's germline CDR1 is SGHNT and CDR2 YYREEE (reference sequence). CDR3 in DNA: TGTGCCAGCAGCCCTCCATTGGGGGGCTTCTACAATGAGCAGTTCTTC. The encoded protein is CASSPPLGGFYNEQFF. The full variable domain, completed using reference TRBV5-4 and TRBJ2-1, is ETGVTQSPTHLIKTRGQQVTLRCSSQSGHNTVSWYQQALGQGPQFIFQYYREEENGRGNFPPRFSGLQFPNYSSELNVNALELDDSALYLCASSPPLGGFYNEQFFGPGTRLTVL.

The chain has TRBV7-9 and TRBJ1-1, with a weak D call TRBD1 (5 bases). V dropped 4 bases and J dropped 4 bases, with 10 bases sitting between them. The CDR3 is 13 amino acids. Germline V lookup: CDR1 SEHNR, CDR2 FQNEAQ (reference sequence). CDR3 sequence (DNA): TGTGCCAGCAGCTCACGAGGGGCCACTGAAGCTTTCTTT. Its translation is CASSSRGATEAFF.

This clone was seen a single time. This chain joins TRBV30 and TRBJ1-2; tentatively, D is TRBD1 (5 bases). Trimming pared 5 bases from V and 2 bases from J, leaving 9 bases between. The CDR3 loop spans 12 amino acids. From germline, CDR1 is GTSNPN and CDR2 SVGIG (reference sequence). CDR3 sequence (DNA): TGTGCCTGGGGAAACAGGAACTATGGCTACACCTTC. This sequence encodes CAWGNRNYGYTF. Full variable domain (missing parts from reference TRBV30 and TRBJ1-2): SQTIHQWPATLVQPVGSPLSLECTVEGTSNPNLYWYRQAAGRGLQLLFYSVGIGQISSEVPQNLSASRPQDRQFILSSKKLLLSDSGFYLCAWGNRNYGYTFGSGTRLTVV.

The chain combines TRBV6-5 with TRBJ1-2, with 10 bases that match TRBD1. The CDR3 is 15 amino acids. V shed 5 bases, J shed 2 bases, and the junction held 5 bases outside the gene matches. From germline, CDR1 is MNHEY and CDR2 SVGAGI. CDR3 DNA: TGTGCCAGCAGTGGACCGGGACAGGGGAACTATGGCTACACCTTC. Its translation: CASSGPGQGNYGYTF.

The rearrangement links TRBV4-2 to TRBJ2-3; D is possibly TRBD1 or TRBD2 (6 bases each). Trimming left V 0 bases short and J 7 bases short, with 14 bases between. Germline assignment: CDR1 LGHNA and CDR2 YNFKEQ. The CDR3 has 15 amino acids. The chain's CDR3 is CASSQDLGGRNTQYF. CDR3 bases: TGTGCCAGCAGCCAAGATTTGGGGGGCCGGAATACGCAGTATTTT.

The rearrangement joins TRBV5-1 to TRBJ2-1, with a possible D match to TRBD2 (5 bases). The V end was cut by 5 bases, the J end by 4 bases, with 10 bases between. This CDR3 region has 13 residues. Per the germline V gene, CDR1 is SGHRS and CDR2 is YFSETQ. The DNA of the CDR3 is TGCGCCAGCAGGCGTATAGCGTACAATGAGCAGTTCTTC. Its protein product is CASRRIAYNEQFF.

The chain employs TRBV2 and TRBJ2-5, with a weak D call TRBD1 (5 bases). The CDR3 runs 14 residues. V was trimmed by 6 bases and J by 4 bases, leaving 15 bases between them. In germline, CDR1 is SNHLY, CDR2 FYNNEI. The CDR3: CASSKGVLAETQYF. In DNA form, the CDR3 reads TGTGCCAGCAGCAAAGGGGTTTTAGCAGAGACCCAGTACTTC.

This clone is a singleton in its sample. The chain is built from TRBV19 and TRBJ2-7; 9 bases align to TRBD2. The CDR3 length is 15 residues. Germline-derived CDR1 and CDR2 are LNHDA and SQIVND (reference sequence). V lost 5 bases to trimming and J lost 1 base; unmatched junction nucleotides: 6. The CDR3 nucleotides read TGTGCCAGTAGTGTGACTAGCGGTTTATCCTACGAGCAGTACTTC. It is translated as CASSVTSGLSYEQYF.

This clone occurred once. The J gene is TRBJ2-7, the V gene TRBV7-9, with D unclear. Trimming cost V 4 bases and J 7 bases, with 17 bases left between them. CDR1 SEHNR and CDR2 FQNEAQ come from the germline V gene (reference sequence). The CDR3 runs to 14 residues. The CDR3 nucleotides are TGTGCCAGCAGCTCCGACGAGACTCTAAGGGAGCAGTACTTC. Translation gives CASSSDETLREQYF.

This chain uses TRBV27 with TRBJ2-6; no clear D. Between the trimmed V and J ends, which lost 6 bases and 0 bases, there was a span of 3 bases. The CDR3 loop spans 13 amino acids. Germline V gives CDR1 MNHEY, CDR2 SMNVEV (reference sequence). CDR3 coding DNA: TGTGCCAGCAGGATCTCTGGGGCCAACGTCCTGACTTTC. Its protein is CASRISGANVLTF.

The chain links TRBV28 to TRBJ1-3; D gene uncertain. The ends were cut back, 9 bases at V and 2 bases at J, with 8 bases in the middle. The CDR3 is made up of 12 amino acids. Germline V CDR1 and CDR2: MDHEN, SYDVKM. The CDR3 DNA sequence: TGTGCCAGTTGGACGACTGGAAACACCATATATTTT. It encodes CASWTTGNTIYF.

The table lists this clone with a count of one. The V gene is TRBV6-1, the J gene TRBJ1-2; 8 positions match TRBD1. V was pared by 7 bases and J by 6 bases, with 13 bases of the junction left unmatched. The CDR3 loop spans 15 amino acids. Per the germline V gene, CDR1 is MNHNS and CDR2 is SASEGT. In DNA, the CDR3 is TGTGCCAGCACCATTCCCCCCGGACAGGGAAATGGCTACACCTTC. The encoded protein is CASTIPPGQGNGYTF.

CDR3 protein: CASSLGINQPQHF. CDR3 coding DNA: TGTGCCAGCAGCTTAGGTATCAATCAGCCCCAGCATTTT. The chain combines TRBV7-6 with TRBJ1-5; D gene ambiguous. Trimming cost V 1 base and J 3 bases, with 4 bases left between them. Per the germline V gene, CDR1 is SGHVS and CDR2 is FNYEAQ. This CDR3 has 13 residues.

This clone has just one count. J is TRBJ2-5 and V is TRBV10-3; D possibly corresponds to TRBD1 (5 bases). CDR1 and CDR2 (germline): ENHRY, SYGVKD. Trimming shortened V by 0 bases and J by 5 bases, and 16 bases separated the two germline ends. This CDR3 is 16 amino acids long. CDR3 DNA sequence: TGTGCCATCAGTGAGTCTGGGCAGGGTGCGGTTGAGACCCAGTACTTC. It encodes CAISESGQGAVETQYF.

The chain is built from TRBV6-1 and TRBJ1-4; the D is unclear. Germline V gene lookup returns CDR1 MNHNS and CDR2 SASEGT. Trimming shortened V by 7 bases and J by 8 bases, and 11 bases separated the two germline ends. The CDR3 runs 12 residues. The chain's CDR3 is CASTRVNEKLFF. The CDR3 nucleotides read TGTGCCAGCACACGGGTTAACGAAAAACTGTTTTTT.

The CDR3 is CASSNLVREQYF. Here the CDR3 DNA reads TGTGCCAGCAGCAATTTAGTGCGCGAGCAGTACTTC. The rearrangement links TRBV5-4 to TRBJ2-7, with D unclear. Trimming shortened V by 4 bases and J by 6 bases, and 11 bases separated the two germline ends. Germline V gives CDR1 SGHNT, CDR2 YYREEE (reference sequence). The CDR3 loop spans 12 amino acids. Full variable domain (rest looked up from reference TRBV5-4 and TRBJ2-7): ETGVTQSPTHLIKTRGQQVTLRCSSQSGHNTVSWYQQALGQGPQFIFQYYREEENGRGNFPPRFSGLQFPNYSSELNVNALELDDSALYLCASSNLVREQYFGPGTRLTVT.

As DNA, the CDR3 is TGTGCCAGCACCGATCCGCCCCAGGGCGTAAAAGGCTACACCTTC. This codes for CASTDPPQGVKGYTF. The chain has TRBV28 and TRBJ1-2; D is possibly TRBD1 (5 bases). The CDR3 totals 15 residues. V shed 7 bases and J shed 8 bases, with 23 bases lying between them. The germline V gene has CDR1 MDHEN and CDR2 SYDVKM.

The V and J genes are TRBV4-2 and TRBJ1-5, with D perhaps matching TRBD1 (5 bases). Germline CDR1 is LGHNA and CDR2 is YNFKEQ. V lost 1 base, J lost 5 bases, and 12 bases lay in between. This CDR3 comprises 15 residues. CDR3 residues: CASSQAAGSYQPQHF. DNA of the CDR3: TGTGCCAGCAGCCAAGCTGCAGGGTCCTATCAGCCCCAGCATTTT.